The entry below gives a single TCR delta chain sequence along with its context. A much larger clonotype is one base distant, so this may be a read error. Other DNA sequences within the sample encode an identical CDR3. TCRdb reapplied CATT to the RT-PCR reads. This sample has approximately 1,200 delta-chain clones, with around 18% found just once. CDR1 is GEAIGNYY, CDR2 EKD, per germline. CDR3 size: 19 residues. The sample comes from a study of gamma-delta T cells after stem cell transplantation. The source of this sequence is a human donor. It is not recorded whose cells these are; they may come from a transplant donor. The specimen sequenced was gamma-delta T cells. J is TRDJ1 and V is TRDV2; TRDD3 agrees at 7 bases. The chain's CDR3 is CACDTVGGGPQVYTDKLIF. The DNA of the CDR3 is TGTGCCTGTGACACCGTGGGTGGGGGACCTCAGGTGTACACTGATAAACTCATCTTT.